This T cell receptor (beta chain) was recorded in a study of OX40 agonist ivuxolimab in advanced cancers. The timepoints at which blood was sampled were baseline, cycle 4 day 1, and cycle 7 day 1. Sequencing was performed with immunoSEQ multiplex PCR; in TCRdb, only in-frame clones are kept and a portion is missing. The profile shows 65,000 to 85,000 clones, roughly 87% of them singletons. The CDR3 consists of 16 residues. The V and J ends lost 3 bases and 1 base, in that order; junction bases with no gene match: 9. CDR1 is MNHNS, CDR2 SASEGT, per germline. The chain joins TRBV6-1 to TRBJ2-7; TRBD2 aligns across 7 bases. The TCR comes from an adult with an advanced solid tumor such as melanoma, head and neck, liver or kidney cancer. The specimen was CD4+ or CD8+ T cells sorted from blood, collected in a trial of the OX40 agonist ivuxolimab. CDR3 loop: CASSEARGGGSYEQYF. The CDR3 DNA sequence: TGTGCCAGCAGTGAGGCCCGGGGCGGGGGATCCTACGAGCAGTACTTC.